This TCR beta chain is drawn from a study of blood T cells in healthy people across ages. Study in general: Capture by template switching was about one barcoded beta molecule per two T cells. Study outcomes and limitations: Among long-lived donors, naive CD4+ cells were more numerous and diversity higher than in aged donors.

In regard to this clonotype: Antigen unknown. Mismatch with germline at one junction end may stem from a read error.

It was with a sample-barcoded 5' primer and a J-beta primer mix that a second PCR of roughly 7 to 12 cycles was run. TCRdb itself ran the 5' RACE reads through MiXCR, one entry per CDR3 protein. The top ten clones hold 5.5% to 8% of a sample with roughly 1.4 million distinct CDR3 sequences, around 59% of them seen once. There are 17 residues in the CDR3. CDR1 and CDR2 from the germline V gene are DFQATT and SNEGSKA (reference sequence). The source material was blood. The receptor's source is a man aged 18 to 30 in good health. The chain joins TRBV20-1 to TRBJ2-1; tentatively, D is TRBD2 (5 bases). In nucleotides, the CDR3 is TGCAGTACTAGAGATGGAAGGGAAGCGGTAAACTACAATGAGCAGTTCTTC. This translates into CSTRDGREAVNYNEQFF.